This section outlines one T cell receptor beta chain sequence together with its context. Its antigen remains unknown. Healthy donors of bone marrow made up the group. Trimming stripped 5 bases from V and 0 bases from J, with 11 bases between. Germline CDR1 SGHRS, CDR2 YFSETQ. The CDR3 covers 14 residues. 13 Jbeta primers and 60 Vbeta primers were used for the PCR. Sequencing used immunoSEQ multiplex PCR; TCRdb keeps in-frame clones, though not all of them. The table lists 200,000 or so clones, with 0.74% in the top ten. This specimen belongs to a study of cytomegalovirus exposure and HLA in healthy donors. Whole-study findings and limits: The study assumed roughly uniform donor sequencing depth for presence/absence analyses. A later analysis associated 16,951 TCR beta sequences with HLA alleles at a 0.05 false discovery rate. It is likely that the observed cluster of highly shared sequence variants was a sequencing artifact.

The source is a boy aged 10-17 years in good health and CMV-seronegative. Material for sequencing was PBMCs. The J gene is TRBJ1-1, the V gene TRBV5-1, with a weak D call TRBD1 (5 bases). CDR3 region: CASRGTGLNTEAFF. In DNA form, the CDR3 reads TGCGCCAGCAGAGGTACAGGCTTGAACACTGAAGCTTTCTTT.